Shown below are 10 T cell receptor beta chains from a single sample sequenced in a study of blood T cell repertoires in COVID-19. Profiled with immunoSEQ multiplex PCR; TCRdb holds only in-frame clones, not every one. The sample gives 140,000 to 150,000 clones, almost 80% of which show up once; under 10% is in the top ten. The material sequenced was peripheral blood. These TCRs come from a man aged 45-60 years with active or convalescent COVID-19.

The rearrangement links TRBV28 to TRBJ1-5; D gene ambiguous. The CDR3 runs 12 residues. The V end lost 5 bases, the J end lost 5 bases, and 7 bases lay between the germline ends. The germline V gene encodes CDR1 MDHEN and CDR2 SYDVKM. The CDR3 bases are TGTGCCAGCAGTATACTAGATCAGCCCCAGCATTTT. Its translation is CASSILDQPQHF.

The chain links TRBV9 to TRBJ2-1; TRBD2 agrees at 7 bases. V trimming: 3 bases; J trimming: 3 bases; junction bases outside the gene matches: 6. The CDR3 runs to 15 residues. Looked up from germline, CDR1 is SGDLS and CDR2 is YYNGEE. The CDR3: CASSGLALNYNEQFF. The CDR3 bases are TGTGCCAGCAGCGGACTAGCCCTCAACTACAATGAGCAGTTCTTC. The full variable domain, its missing parts supplied by reference TRBV9 and TRBJ2-1, is DSGVTQTPKHLITATGQRVTLRCSPRSGDLSVYWYQQSLDQGLQFLIQYYNGEERAKGNILERFSAQQFPDLHSELNLSSLELGDSALYFCASSGLALNYNEQFFGPGTRLTVL.

V gene TRBV3-1 (or the pseudogene TRBV3-2) combines with J gene TRBJ1-4; D uncertain. Germline V lookup: CDR1 LGHDT, CDR2 YNNKEL (reference sequence). CDR3 length: 16 amino acids. V lost 0 bases and J 7 bases, leaving 15 bases between the germline ends. The CDR3 nucleotides are TGTGCCAGCAGCCAAGAGGCAGGCGGTCGGGGTGAAAAACTGTTTTTT. It specifies CASSQEAGGRGEKLFF.

As to this clone: At one boundary the junction diverges from the germline segment, which might be a read error. The chain joins TRBV4-2 to TRBJ1-3, with no clear D. Germline V gene sequence: CDR1 LGHNA, CDR2 YNFKEQ. CDR3 size: 12 residues. Written as DNA, the CDR3 is TGTGCCAGCAGCCCTCTTGGAGACACCATATATTTT. Its protein is CASSPLGDTIYF.

This clone has just one count. J is TRBJ1-1 and V is TRBV5-4, with 10 positions matching TRBD1. This CDR3 contains 15 residues. The ends lost 4 bases at V and 5 bases at J; junction bases unmatched: 8. Germline CDR1 and CDR2: SGHNT and YYREEE (reference sequence). CDR3 sequence reads: CASSLPGQGLTEAFF. The CDR3 bases are TGTGCCAGCAGCCTCCCGGGACAGGGGCTAACTGAAGCTTTCTTT.

This sequence joins TRBV7-7 and TRBJ2-1; 9 bases map to TRBD2. The CDR3 has 21 residues. V trimming: 5 bases; J trimming: 0 bases; junction bases outside the gene matches: 20. CDR1 SSHAT and CDR2 FNYEAQ come from the germline V gene (reference sequence). DNA for the CDR3: TGTGCCAGCAGCCCCGACAGTTTTGGACAGCGGGAGGACTTCTCCTACAATGAGCAGTTCTTC. This translates into CASSPDSFGQREDFSYNEQFF.

This clone was seen just once. This chain links TRBV4-1 with TRBJ2-7, with a weak D call TRBD1 (6 bases). The CDR3 is made up of 14 amino acids. Germline V gene sequence: CDR1 MGHRA, CDR2 YSYEKL. Trimming removed 3 bases at V and 0 bases at J, with 9 bases between. CDR3 nucleotide sequence: TGCGCCAGCAGCCAGCAGGGGAGCTCCTACGAGCAGTACTTC. It is translated as CASSQQGSSYEQYF.

The chain combines TRBV2 with TRBJ2-3; 9 bases are a match to TRBD1. CDR3 length: 14 residues. With 5 bases clipped from V and 4 bases from J, the junction kept 4 bases outside the gene matches. Germline loops: CDR1 SNHLY, CDR2 FYNNEI. The CDR3 sequence is CASSPDRGADTQYF. The DNA for the CDR3 is TGTGCCAGCAGTCCTGACAGGGGGGCAGATACGCAGTATTTT.

The chain recombines TRBV7-3 with TRBJ2-3; 15 bases are shared with TRBD2. This CDR3 spans 17 amino acids. Trimming removed 5 bases from V and 3 bases from J; junction bases left unmatched: 6. Germline lookup yields CDR1 SGHTA and CDR2 FQGTGA. Here the CDR3 DNA reads TGTGCCAGCAGCGTCACCGGGACTAGCGGGAGGACAGATACGCAGTATTTT. Its protein is CASSVTGTSGRTDTQYF.

The CDR3 region is CASSSPAAIQETQYF. The CDR3 DNA reads as TGTGCCAGCAGTTCCCCCGCGGCGATCCAAGAGACCCAGTACTTC. The genes are TRBV28 and TRBJ2-5; no firm D call. V was clipped by 4 bases and J by 1 base, with 13 bases between them. Germline V gives CDR1 MDHEN, CDR2 SYDVKM. The CDR3 is made up of 15 amino acids.